This is a list of T cell receptor beta chains from one sample in a study of radiotherapy plus CTLA-4 blockade in lung cancer. TCRdb's table, derived via immunoSEQ multiplex PCR, lists solely in-frame clones and lacks some. In the table there are 70,000 to 90,000 clones, 85% to 90% of which are singletons. The sample here was peripheral blood, taken from a patient treated with radiotherapy plus ipilimumab. Receptor source: a human donor with non-small cell lung cancer who had stable disease on radiotherapy plus ipilimumab. The CDR3 runs from the conserved cysteine through the conserved F or W. A D gene is named only where the DNA matches it firmly. Clone size is not always given. Where it is, it says once, few, many or a class for expanded clones.

j_call v_call clone_size d_call cdr3_aa cdr3_nt
TRBJ1-6 TRBV5-6 NA NA CASEFNLERRFNSPLHF TGTGCCAGCGAATTCAACTTAGAACGGAGATTTAATTCACCCCTCCACTTT
TRBJ2-7 TRBV7-9 NA TRBD1 CASSLRGQGFYEQYF TGTGCCAGCAGCTTAAGGGGACAGGGGTTCTACGAGCAGTACTTC
TRBJ2-1 TRBV29-1 NA TRBD2 CSVEGGSSYNEQFF TGCAGCGTTGAAGGCGGGAGCTCCTACAATGAGCAGTTCTTC
TRBJ2-1 TRBV28 NA NA CASSGTWDPNEQFF TGTGCCAGCAGCGGGACTTGGGACCCCAATGAGCAGTTCTTC
TRBJ1-5 TRBV19 NA NA CASSDRGGADQPQHF TGTGCCAGTAGCGACCGGGGGGGCGCGGATCAGCCCCAGCATTTT
TRBJ2-7 TRBV6-1 NA NA CASRSYQLDEQYF TGTGCCAGCAGGAGCTACCAACTCGACGAGCAGTACTTC
TRBJ2-3 TRBV18 NA TRBD2 CASSPGLAGRGDTQYF TGTGCCAGCTCACCGGGACTAGCGGGGCGAGGAGATACGCAGTATTTT
TRBJ2-6 TRBV19 NA NA CASSGAGGANVLTF TGTGCCAGTAGTGGGGCTGGTGGGGCCAACGTCCTGACTTTC
TRBJ2-3 TRBV5-4 once NA CASSFSWDTDTQYF TGTGCCAGCAGTTTCTCTTGGGACACAGATACGCAGTATTTT
TRBJ2-1 TRBV7-9 NA TRBD1 CASSVTGADNEQFF TGTGCCAGCAGCGTGACAGGGGCCGACAATGAGCAGTTCTTC
TRBJ2-3 TRBV6-4 once NA CASSFRGYTDTQYF TGTGCCAGCAGTTTTCGGGGCTACACAGATACGCAGTATTTT
TRBJ2-3 TRBV7-7 NA TRBD2 CASSFSGTSGDTQYF TGTGCCAGCAGCTTTAGTGGGACTAGCGGGGATACGCAGTATTTT
TRBJ1-6 TRBV7-2 NA NA CASSSRGGNNSPLHF TGTGCCAGCAGCTCACGCGGGGGCAATAATTCACCCCTCCACTTT
TRBJ2-1 TRBV5-6 NA NA CASSSRERLYNEQFF TGTGCCAGCAGCTCCAGGGAGCGCCTCTACAATGAGCAGTTCTTC
TRBJ2-7 TRBV2 NA NA CASRPVGEQYF TGTGCCAGCAGGCCGGTAGGCGAGCAGTACTTC
TRBJ1-4 TRBV28 NA NA CASSSAKGSNEKLFF TGTGCCAGCAGCTCCGCTAAGGGGTCTAATGAAAAACTGTTTTTT
TRBJ1-1 TRBV10-3 NA NA CAISENPRTEAFF TGTGCCATCAGTGAAAATCCTAGGACTGAAGCTTTCTTT
TRBJ2-5 TRBV27 NA TRBD2 CASSRAGDPAETQYF TGTGCCAGCAGTCGAGCGGGAGACCCGGCCGAGACCCAGTACTTC
TRBJ1-5 TRBV14 NA NA CASSQDRRQPQHF TGTGCCAGCAGCCAAGATAGGCGGCAGCCCCAGCATTTT
TRBJ2-5 TRBV5-1 NA TRBD1 CASSVNRDSVLKLYF TGCGCCAGCAGCGTAAACCGGGACAGTGTTCTTAAATTGTACTTC
TRBJ1-1 TRBV27 NA TRBD1 CASKLQGRNTEAFF TGTGCCAGCAAACTACAGGGGAGGAACACTGAAGCTTTCTTT
TRBJ1-1 TRBV28 NA NA CASSLQLNTEAFF TGTGCCAGCAGTTTACAGCTGAACACTGAAGCTTTCTTT
TRBJ2-5 TRBV11-1 NA TRBD2 CASTGGSSGKETQYF TGTGCCAGCACCGGCGGGTCTAGCGGGAAGGAGACCCAGTACTTC
TRBJ2-1 TRBV2 NA TRBD2 CASSELAGDYNEQFF TGTGCCAGCAGTGAGCTAGCGGGGGACTACAATGAGCAGTTCTTC
TRBJ2-7 TRBV5-1 few NA CASSLELRVSSYEQYF TGCGCCAGCAGCTTGGAACTCAGGGTTAGCTCCTACGAGCAGTACTTC
TRBJ2-7 TRBV30 NA TRBD1 CACRTGPAHSEPYF TGTGCCTGCCGGACAGGACCGGCCCACTCCGAGCCGTACTTC
TRBJ2-6 TRBV27 NA NA CASSFRQANVLTF TGTGCCAGCAGTTTCAGGCAGGCCAACGTCCTGACTTTC
TRBJ1-6 TRBV20-1 few TRBD1 CSAQGQNLHF TGCAGTGCGCAGGGACAGAACCTCCACTTT
TRBJ2-1 TRBV9 NA TRBD2 CASSAAFGGIDNEQFF TGTGCCAGCAGCGCAGCTTTCGGGGGGATCGACAATGAGCAGTTCTTC
TRBJ2-7 TRBV5-6 NA NA CASSLAGSHSYEQYF TGTGCCAGCAGCTTGGCCGGGTCCCACTCCTACGAGCAGTACTTC
TRBJ2-5 TRBV30 NA NA CAWSVRVGETQYF TGTGCCTGGAGTGTCAGGGTAGGGGAGACCCAGTACTTC
TRBJ2-5 TRBV9 NA TRBD1 CASSLTGEEKTQYF TGTGCCAGCAGCCTGACAGGGGAGGAGAAGACCCAGTACTTC
TRBJ1-1 TRBV7-3 NA NA CASSLMAYTEAFF TGTGCCAGCAGCTTAATGGCGTACACTGAAGCTTTCTTT
TRBJ1-1 TRBV27 NA TRBD1 CASSSPGQGAFDTEAFF TGTGCCAGCAGTTCGCCGGGACAGGGGGCTTTCGACACTGAAGCTTTCTTT
TRBJ1-2 TRBV7-2 NA NA CASSPGGSNYGYTF TGTGCCAGCAGCCCCGGAGGGTCTAACTATGGCTACACCTTC
TRBJ2-1 TRBV30 NA TRBD2 CAWRSGRVAGDNEQFF TGTGCCTGGAGATCCGGCAGGGTAGCGGGAGACAATGAGCAGTTCTTC
TRBJ2-3 TRBV7-6 NA TRBD2 CASSFRTSGERTDTQYF TGTGCCAGCAGCTTCCGGACTAGCGGGGAGCGCACAGATACGCAGTATTTT
TRBJ1-5 TRBV18 NA TRBD1 CASSPGQGIRSNQPQHF TGTGCCAGCTCACCGGGACAGGGAATACGTAGCAATCAGCCCCAGCATTTT
TRBJ2-5 TRBV2 NA NA CASTVRGLGETQYF TGTGCCAGCACCGTACGGGGTCTTGGGGAGACCCAGTACTTC
TRBJ2-6 TRBV5-1 NA TRBD1 CATATGLTGANVLTF TGCGCCACCGCGACAGGGCTTACTGGGGCCAACGTCCTGACTTTC
TRBJ2-7 TRBV18 NA TRBD1 CASSRPGQGDYEQYF TGTGCCAGCTCACGTCCGGGACAGGGGGACTACGAGCAGTACTTC
TRBJ2-7 TRBV6-5 NA NA CASRETYPPYEQYF TGTGCCAGCAGAGAGACATACCCTCCCTACGAGCAGTACTTC
TRBJ2-1 TRBV5-4 NA TRBD2 CASESGTLSSEQFF TGTGCCAGCGAAAGCGGGACGTTATCTAGCGAGCAGTTCTTC
TRBJ2-1 TRBV4-1 NA TRBD1 CASSQTRQGSYNEQFF TGCGCCAGCAGCCAAACCCGACAGGGCTCCTACAATGAGCAGTTCTTC
TRBJ2-5 TRBV11-2 NA NA CASSLTGRETQYF TGTGCCAGCAGTCTCACAGGGAGGGAGACCCAGTACTTC
TRBJ2-7 TRBV7-3 once NA CASSLTGGWSYEQYF TGTGCCAGCAGCTTAACGGGGGGTTGGTCCTACGAGCAGTACTTC
TRBJ2-7 TRBV4-1 NA TRBD2 CASSQEGTRLYEQYF TGCGCCAGCAGCCAAGAAGGGACTAGACTCTACGAGCAGTACTTC
TRBJ2-7 TRBV5-1 few NA CASSPGVSYEQYF TGCGCCAGCAGCCCAGGGGTCTCCTACGAGCAGTACTTC
TRBJ2-4 TRBV10-1 NA NA CASSESGRGDIQYF TGCGCCAGCAGTGAGAGTGGGCGAGGGGACATTCAGTACTTC
TRBJ1-2 TRBV7-2 NA NA CASRIEGGGDYGYTF TGTGCCAGTAGGATAGAGGGGGGTGGAGACTATGGCTACACCTTC
TRBJ2-2 TRBV30 NA NA CAWSMGQTSTGELFF TGTGCCTGGAGTATGGGTCAGACGAGCACCGGGGAGCTGTTTTTT
TRBJ2-7 TRBV28 once TRBD1 CASSSTRDRYF TGTGCCAGCAGTTCCACGAGGGACAGGTACTTC
TRBJ2-3 TRBV11-3 NA TRBD1 CASSLGGQGATDTQYF TGTGCCAGCAGCTTGGGAGGACAGGGCGCCACAGATACGCAGTATTTT
TRBJ2-7 TRBV10-3 NA TRBD1 CAITGQGSYEQYF TGTGCCATCACGGGACAGGGGAGCTACGAGCAGTACTTC
TRBJ2-5 TRBV5-5 NA TRBD2 CASSPQVAGGPETQYF TGTGCCAGCAGCCCGCAAGTAGCGGGGGGGCCTGAGACCCAGTACTTC
TRBJ1-1 TRBV7-3 NA NA CASSLQGTMNTEAFF TGTGCCAGCAGCTTACAGGGCACTATGAACACTGAAGCTTTCTTT
TRBJ2-7 TRBV7-9 NA TRBD2 CASSLEGGRAYEQYF TGTGCCAGCAGCTTAGAGGGCGGGAGAGCCTACGAGCAGTACTTC
TRBJ2-2 TRBV9 NA NA CASSVTRVTGELFF TGTGCCAGCAGTGTCACCAGGGTCACCGGGGAGCTGTTTTTT
TRBJ1-6 TRBV28 NA NA CASRARLDSPLHF TGTGCCAGCCGCGCGCGGCTGGATTCACCCCTCCACTTT
TRBJ2-2 TRBV2 NA TRBD1 CASNPDRGKTGELFF TGTGCCAGCAACCCGGACAGGGGTAAAACCGGGGAGCTGTTTTTT